This TCR beta chain comes out of a study of blood T cell repertoires in COVID-19. On the study more broadly: Both acute and convalescent COVID-19 samples were obtained from the United States, Italy and Spain. The analysed material was cDNA or gDNA that came from T cells, B-cell-depleted T cells, or PBMCs.

The CDR3 sequence is 14 residues long. Per the germline V gene, CDR1 is SEHNR and CDR2 is FQNEAQ (reference sequence). V lost 5 bases, J lost 6 bases, and 17 bases lay in between. In the original processing: For nucleated cells, counts were estimated from reference gene primer amplification. Only in-frame clones appear in the TCRdb table, and some are missing; sequencing was by immunoSEQ multiplex PCR. V and J calls and clone size are given by that table; D and trimming were obtained from the DNA. The repertoire holds roughly 69,000 clones, less than 90% seen once, with roughly 4.4% in the top ten. The sequencing sample was made of peripheral blood. The origin of this receptor is a man aged 50 to 60 with active COVID-19. V is TRBV7-9 and J is TRBJ2-7; D perhaps matches TRBD2 (6 bases). The CDR3 coding sequence is TGTGCCAGCAGCCTGGGACTCTCCTTCTCCGAGCAGTACTTC. The encoded protein is CASSLGLSFSEQYF.